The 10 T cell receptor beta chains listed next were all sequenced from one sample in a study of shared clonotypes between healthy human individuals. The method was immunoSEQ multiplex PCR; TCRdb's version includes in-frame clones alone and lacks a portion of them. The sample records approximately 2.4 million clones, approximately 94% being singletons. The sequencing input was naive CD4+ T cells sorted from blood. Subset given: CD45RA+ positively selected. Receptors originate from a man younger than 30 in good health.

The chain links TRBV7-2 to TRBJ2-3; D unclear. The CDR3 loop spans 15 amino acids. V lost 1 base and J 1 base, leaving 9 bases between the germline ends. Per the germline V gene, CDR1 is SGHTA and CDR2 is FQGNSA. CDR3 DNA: TGTGCCAGCAGCTTAGTAACGGTTCGCACAGATACGCAGTATTTT. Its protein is CASSLVTVRTDTQYF. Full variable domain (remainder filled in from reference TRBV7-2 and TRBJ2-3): GAGVSQSPSNKVTEKGKDVELRCDPISGHTALYWYRQSLGQGLEFLIYFQGNSAPDKSGLPSDRFSAERTGGSVSTLTIQRTQQEDSAVYLCASSLVTVRTDTQYFGPGTRLTVL.

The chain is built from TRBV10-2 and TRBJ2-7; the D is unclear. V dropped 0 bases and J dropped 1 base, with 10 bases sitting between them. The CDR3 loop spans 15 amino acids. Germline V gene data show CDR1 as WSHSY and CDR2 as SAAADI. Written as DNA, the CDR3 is TGCGCCAGCAGTGAGTCAACAGTTCTTTCCTACGAGCAGTACTTC. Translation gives CASSESTVLSYEQYF.

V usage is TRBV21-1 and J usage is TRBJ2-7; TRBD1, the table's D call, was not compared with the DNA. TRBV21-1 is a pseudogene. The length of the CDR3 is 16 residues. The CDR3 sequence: CASSKARRQGAYEQYF. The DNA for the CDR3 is TGTGCCAGCAGCAAAGCACGGCGACAGGGCGCCTACGAGCAGTACTTC.

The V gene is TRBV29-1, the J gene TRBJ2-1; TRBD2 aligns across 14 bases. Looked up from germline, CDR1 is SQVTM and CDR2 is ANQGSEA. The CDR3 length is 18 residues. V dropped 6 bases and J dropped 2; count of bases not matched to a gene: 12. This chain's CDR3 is CSVAGTSGREGTYNEQFF. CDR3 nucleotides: TGCAGCGTGGCCGGGACTAGCGGGAGAGAGGGGACCTACAATGAGCAGTTCTTC.

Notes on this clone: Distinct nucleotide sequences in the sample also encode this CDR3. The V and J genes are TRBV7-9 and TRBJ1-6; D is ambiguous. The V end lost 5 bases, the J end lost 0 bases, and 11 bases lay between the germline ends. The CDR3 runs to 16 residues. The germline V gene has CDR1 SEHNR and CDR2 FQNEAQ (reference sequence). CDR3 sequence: CASSLGSSSYNSPLHF. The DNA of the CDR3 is TGTGCCAGCAGCCTAGGAAGTTCCTCCTATAATTCACCCCTCCACTTT.

The chain's CDR3 is CASSRTVNTGELFF. As DNA, the CDR3 is TGTGCCAGCAGCCGGACAGTGAACACCGGGGAGCTGTTTTTT. The J gene is TRBJ2-2, the V gene TRBV5-6; D is possibly TRBD1 (6 bases). Trimming shortened V by 4 bases and J by 1 base, and 8 bases separated the two germline ends. CDR3 size: 14 residues. Germline V CDR1 and CDR2: SGHDT, YYEEEE.

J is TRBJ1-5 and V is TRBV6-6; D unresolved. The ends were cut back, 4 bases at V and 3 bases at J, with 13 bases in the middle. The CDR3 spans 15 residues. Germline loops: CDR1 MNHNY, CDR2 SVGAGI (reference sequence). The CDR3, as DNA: TGTGCCAGCAGTTCTCAACGACACCACAATCAGCCCCAGCATTTT. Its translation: CASSSQRHHNQPQHF.

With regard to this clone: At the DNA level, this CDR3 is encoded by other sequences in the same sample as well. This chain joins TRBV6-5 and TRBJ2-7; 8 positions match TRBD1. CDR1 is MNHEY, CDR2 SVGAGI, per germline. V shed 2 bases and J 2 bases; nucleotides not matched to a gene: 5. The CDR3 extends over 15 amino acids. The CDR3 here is CASSYRDRGTYEQYF. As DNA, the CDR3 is TGTGCCAGCAGTTACCGTGACAGGGGAACCTACGAGCAGTACTTC.

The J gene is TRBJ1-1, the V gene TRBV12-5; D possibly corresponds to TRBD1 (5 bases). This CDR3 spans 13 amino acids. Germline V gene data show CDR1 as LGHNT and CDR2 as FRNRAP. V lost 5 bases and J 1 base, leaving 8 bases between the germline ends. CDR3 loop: CASGLGGNTEAFF. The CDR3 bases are TGTGCTAGTGGTCTTGGGGGGAACACTGAAGCTTTCTTT.

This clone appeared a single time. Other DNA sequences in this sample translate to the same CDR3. The CDR3 sequence is CAWSSGGAEKLFF. Written as DNA, the CDR3 is TGTGCCTGGAGTTCAGGGGGGGCTGAAAAACTGTTTTTT. The chain recombines TRBV30 with TRBJ1-4; 7 bases fit TRBD1. This CDR3 region has 13 residues. Germline loops: CDR1 GTSNPN, CDR2 SVGIG (reference sequence). With V trimmed by 2 bases and J by 7 bases, 4 bases remained unmatched.